The 19 T cell receptor beta chains below were found in one sample sequenced in a study of blood T cell repertoires in COVID-19. The method was immunoSEQ multiplex PCR; TCRdb's version includes in-frame clones alone and lacks a portion of them. The profile shows 250,000 to 350,000 clones, approximately 88% of them singletons. Sequencing used peripheral blood. The origin of the receptors is a woman aged 25 to 39 who had recovered from COVID-19.

This chain uses TRBV27 with TRBJ2-2; 7 nucleotides align to TRBD1. The CDR3 is 18 residues long. V was pared by 3 bases and J by 4 bases, with 14 bases of the junction left unmatched. CDR1 and CDR2 (germline): MNHEY, SMNVEV (reference sequence). The CDR3 DNA reads TGTGCCAGCAGTTTGAAGGGGGCGAGGATATTAAGCACCGGGGAGCTGTTTTTT. Encoded protein: CASSLKGARILSTGELFF.

This clone was counted a few times. The gene calls are TRBV5-1 and TRBJ2-2, with 8 bases that match TRBD2. Per the germline V gene, CDR1 is SGHRS and CDR2 is YFSETQ. The length of the CDR3 is 17 residues. The J segment lost 3 bases and the V segment lost 4 bases, leaving 11 bases of the junction unmatched. The CDR3 is CASSGSGAAPDTGELFF. In nucleotides, the CDR3 is TGCGCCAGCAGCGGTAGCGGGGCGGCCCCCGACACCGGGGAGCTGTTTTTT.

The CDR3 loop is CASSLADSSYNEQFF. The CDR3 DNA sequence: TGCGCCAGCAGCTTGGCGGACAGCTCCTACAATGAGCAGTTCTTC. The J gene is TRBJ2-1, the V gene TRBV5-1, with D perhaps matching TRBD1 (6 bases). Germline V CDR1 and CDR2: SGHRS, YFSETQ. Trimming took off 0 bases at V and 0 bases at J, with 7 bases between the two ends. The CDR3 consists of 15 residues.

CDR3 nucleotide sequence: TGTGCCAGCAGTGAGAGGGACACAACAGAGACCCAGTACTTC. Protein product: CASSERDTTETQYF. The chain is built from TRBV6-1 and TRBJ2-5; D may be TRBD1 (6 bases). Germline V gene lookup returns CDR1 MNHNS and CDR2 SASEGT. Trimming took 3 bases from V and 4 from J, leaving 12 bases between them. This CDR3 is built from 14 residues.

V is TRBV12-3 or TRBV12-4 and J is TRBJ1-2; 8 bases line up with TRBD1. V dropped 6 bases and J dropped 2; count of bases not matched to a gene: 2. The length of the CDR3 is 13 residues. The CDR3 region has the DNA TGTGCCAGCAGCCGGACAGGGAACTATGGCTACACCTTC. It codes for CASSRTGNYGYTF.

J is TRBJ2-3 and V is TRBV6-5; TRBD1 agrees at 8 bases. With V trimmed by 6 bases and J by 1 base, 3 bases remained unmatched. Germline V gives CDR1 MNHEY, CDR2 SVGAGI. The CDR3 runs 14 residues. In nucleotides, the CDR3 is TGTGCCAGCAGCGAGACAGGGGGCACAGATACGCAGTATTTT. Its protein product is CASSETGGTDTQYF.

This clone appeared a single time. The chain combines TRBV5-6 with TRBJ2-3, with D perhaps TRBD2 (7 bases). The germline V gene has CDR1 SGHDT and CDR2 YYEEEE. The CDR3 runs to 15 residues. V lost 6 bases and J lost 6, with 20 bases in between. This chain's CDR3 is CASTHLGGAGDTQYF. As DNA, the CDR3 is TGTGCCAGCACCCACCTGGGGGGGGCCGGGGATACGCAGTATTTT.

The chain couples TRBV7-3 to TRBJ2-5; the match to TRBD1 covers 10 bases. Germline V CDR1 and CDR2: SGHTA, FQGTGA. This CDR3 has 15 amino acids. Trimming took 3 bases from V and 4 from J; bases not matched to a gene: 5. In DNA form, the CDR3 reads TGTGCCAGCAGCTTGACAGGGGGCTCTGGAGAGACCCAGTACTTC. Protein product: CASSLTGGSGETQYF.

The J gene is TRBJ2-5, the V gene TRBV28; 9 bases are shared with TRBD1. Germline CDR1 and CDR2: MDHEN and SYDVKM. The CDR3 covers 14 residues. V gave up 5 bases and J gave up 4 bases; unmatched junction bases: 5. The CDR3 bases are TGTGCCAGCAGTGCGGGACAGGGCGGAGAGACCCAGTACTTC. Translating it yields CASSAGQGGETQYF.

The chain has TRBV7-8 and TRBJ2-3; 8 bases agree with TRBD1. This CDR3 has 19 amino acids. Per the germline V gene, CDR1 is SGHVS and CDR2 is FQNEAQ. V gave up 5 bases and J gave up 2 bases; unmatched junction bases: 18. CDR3 sequence: CASSPLGWGQAIYTDTQYF. The CDR3 DNA sequence: TGTGCCAGCAGCCCCCTCGGGTGGGGACAGGCGATCTACACAGATACGCAGTATTTT.

The chain combines TRBV3-1 (or the pseudogene TRBV3-2) with TRBJ2-5, with 14 bases matching TRBD2. The CDR3 consists of 16 residues. CDR1 and CDR2 (germline): LGHDT, YNNKEL (reference sequence). The ends lost 3 bases at V and 3 bases at J; junction bases unmatched: 3. This CDR3 reads CASSHWTSGGKETQYF. The CDR3 DNA is TGTGCCAGCAGCCATTGGACTAGCGGGGGGAAAGAGACCCAGTACTTC.

This chain joins TRBV5-1 and TRBJ1-6, with D possibly matching TRBD1 (5 bases). This CDR3 is 12 amino acids long. V lost 1 base and J 12 bases, leaving 8 bases between the germline ends. Germline values: CDR1 SGHRS, CDR2 YFSETQ. CDR3 nucleotides: TGCGCCAGCAGCTTGACAGGAGAACCCCTCCACTTT. Amino acids: CASSLTGEPLHF.

The chain carries TRBV28 and TRBJ1-2; weak D call: TRBD1 (5 bases). This CDR3 has 15 residues. V dropped 3 bases and J dropped 1 base, with 12 bases sitting between them. Germline V CDR1 and CDR2: MDHEN, SYDVKM. The CDR3 reads CASSFPSDSNYGYTF. In nucleotides, the CDR3 is TGTGCCAGCAGTTTTCCCTCTGACAGTAACTATGGCTACACCTTC.

The gene calls are TRBV12-3 or TRBV12-4 and TRBJ1-2, with D unresolved. Trimming left V 5 bases short and J 4 bases short, with 8 bases between. This CDR3 is 12 amino acids long. CDR3 DNA: TGTGCCAGCAGTAGCGACGGCTATGGCTACACCTTC. Amino acid sequence: CASSSDGYGYTF.

This clone was seen a few times. The rearrangement links TRBV13 to TRBJ1-4; TRBD1 might be the D (6 bases). CDR1 and CDR2 from the germline V gene are PRHDT and FYEKMQ (reference sequence). CDR3 size: 15 residues. V lost 4 bases and J 1 base, leaving 10 bases between the germline ends. CDR3 DNA sequence: TGTGCCAGCAGCTCAAACAGGGTAACTAATGAAAAACTGTTTTTT. Translation: CASSSNRVTNEKLFF.

The table lists this clone with a count of one. J is TRBJ2-7 and V is TRBV9, with TRBD2 matching 7 bases. Germline assignment: CDR1 SGDLS and CDR2 YYNGEE. The CDR3 loop spans 13 amino acids. With 6 bases clipped from V and 3 bases from J, the junction kept 6 bases outside the gene matches. CDR3 DNA sequence: TGTGCCAGCAACAAGCGGGGCGACTACGAGCAGTACTTC. This sequence encodes CASNKRGDYEQYF.

Points on this clone: Sequence at one end of the junction differs from germline and may be a read error. The chain couples TRBV3-1 (or the pseudogene TRBV3-2) to TRBJ2-7; 8 nucleotides match TRBD1. The CDR3 has 16 residues. Germline CDR1 and CDR2: LGHDT and YNNKEL (reference sequence). The CDR3 protein is CASSQDSGTGSHEQYF. CDR3 bases: TGTGCCAGCAGCCAAGATTCTGGGACAGGCTCCCACGAGCAGTACTTC.

The V gene is TRBV29-1, the J gene TRBJ2-1; 7 positions match TRBD1. The V gene's germline CDR1 is SQVTM and CDR2 ANQGSEA. This CDR3 contains 13 residues. V shed 4 bases and J 4 bases; nucleotides not matched to a gene: 4. As DNA, the CDR3 is TGCAGCGTTGGCCGGGACAGATACAATGAGCAGTTCTTC. It is translated as CSVGRDRYNEQFF.

The chain uses TRBV6-1 and TRBJ2-1; TRBD1 matches at 9 bases. CDR3 length: 15 residues. The germline V gene encodes CDR1 MNHNS and CDR2 SASEGT. Trimming took 3 bases from V and 4 from J; bases not matched to a gene: 4. CDR3 DNA sequence: TGTGCCAGCAGTGACCGGGACAGGGCATACAATGAGCAGTTCTTC. Translation gives CASSDRDRAYNEQFF.